The rows below give T cell receptor beta chains drawn from one sample of a study of blood T cells in healthy people across ages. One entry per CDR3 protein results from TCRdb running MiXCR on the 5' RACE reads. This sample yields some 900,000 distinct CDR3 sequences, of which 40% to 60% are seen a single time; roughly 13% belongs to the top ten. Material: blood. These receptors were taken from a man younger than 40 in good health. The CDR3 runs from the conserved cysteine through the conserved F or W.

v_gene	CDR3aa
TRBV20-1	CSASGLAGVRYEQYF
TRBV20-1	CSASPGQGPAYEQYF
TRBV7-2	CASSFSGGGNTDTQYF
TRBV6-5	CASSPGQFNEKLFF
TRBV20-1	CKVQSGNGLNEKLFF
TRBV29-1	CSVADRSKRNQPQHF
TRBV7-9	CASTPDRGTSYEQYF
TRBV4-1	CASSQGLSNYGYTF
TRBV27	CASSVAGTNYGYTF
TRBV29-1	CSAAPGTGGVETQYF
TRBV25-1	CASSPLSGGVTHEQFF
TRBV6-1	CASRQGPGAGIDFAYEQYF
TRBV6-2/TRBV6-3	CASRPGLAGGDSYEQYF
TRBV3-1	CASSQGRITEAFF
TRBV20-1	CSARGTWTGDGYTF